Each of the 25 T cell receptor beta chains below was sequenced from the same sample in a study of shared clonotypes between healthy human individuals. The assay was immunoSEQ multiplex PCR, and TCRdb's table has in-frame clones only and misses some. The data show around 550,000 clones, with 90% to 96% seen just once and 0.055% to 0.075% held by the top ten. The sample taken for sequencing was naive CD4+ T cells sorted from blood. The sample's subset: CD45RA+ positively selected. The receptors were gathered from a woman in her thirties in good health.

The rearrangement links TRBV5-1 to TRBJ2-7; 10 nucleotides agree with TRBD1. In germline, CDR1 is SGHRS, CDR2 YFSETQ. The V segment lost 4 bases and the J segment 2 bases; nucleotides outside the gene matches: 3. This CDR3 spans 14 amino acids. CDR3: CASSEGQGAYEQYF. CDR3 bases: TGCGCCAGCAGCGAAGGACAGGGGGCCTACGAGCAGTACTTC.

The chain couples TRBV5-4 to TRBJ2-1, with 9 bases that match TRBD2. The CDR3 sequence is 15 residues long. Germline V CDR1 and CDR2: SGHNT, YYREEE (reference sequence). V lost 1 base and J lost 4; bases outside the gene matches: 3. The DNA for the CDR3 is TGTGCCAGCAGCTTGACTAGCGGGTTGTACAATGAGCAGTTCTTC. Amino acid sequence: CASSLTSGLYNEQFF.

This rearrangement joins TRBV7-3 to TRBJ2-3; D gene ambiguous. V lost 6 bases and J 0 bases, leaving 7 bases between the germline ends. This CDR3 is built from 13 residues. Germline V gene sequence: CDR1 SGHTA, CDR2 FQGTGA. The CDR3 spells CASRRLSTDTQYF. The CDR3 DNA is TGTGCCAGCAGGAGACTTAGCACAGATACGCAGTATTTT.

The chain recombines TRBV19 with TRBJ2-1, with TRBD2 matching 14 bases. J was trimmed by 5 bases and V by 5 bases; bases with no gene match: 2. The CDR3 spans 15 residues. The germline V gene encodes CDR1 LNHDA and CDR2 SQIVND (reference sequence). In nucleotides, the CDR3 is TGTGCCAGTAGTTCGGGACTAGCGGGGGACAATGAGCAGTTCTTC. Its translation: CASSSGLAGDNEQFF. Drawing the rest from reference TRBV19 and TRBJ2-1, the complete variable domain is DGGITQSPKYLFRKEGQNVTLSCEQNLNHDAMYWYRQDPGQGLRLIYYSQIVNDFQKGDIAEGYSVSREKKESFPLTVTSAQKNPTAFYLCASSSGLAGDNEQFFGPGTRLTVL.

The sample holds a few counts of this clone. CDR3 nucleotides: TGCGCCAGCAGCTTGGGGACAGGTCTCGACGAGCAGTACTTC. This sequence encodes CASSLGTGLDEQYF. The chain recombines TRBV5-1 with TRBJ2-7; 7 bases align to TRBD1. The J segment lost 5 bases and the V segment lost 0 bases, leaving 5 bases of the junction unmatched. The CDR3 has 14 amino acids. Germline CDR1 and CDR2: SGHRS and YFSETQ. The entire variable domain, with the rest obtained from reference TRBV5-1 and TRBJ2-7, is as follows: KAGVTQTPRYLIKTRGQQVTLSCSPISGHRSVSWYQQTPGQGLQFLFEYFSETQRNKGNFPGRFSGRQFSNSRSEMNVSTLELGDSALYLCASSLGTGLDEQYFGPGTRLTVT.

V usage is TRBV2 and J usage is TRBJ2-7; 9 bases are a match to TRBD2. The CDR3 loop spans 15 amino acids. J was trimmed by 2 bases and V by 6 bases; bases with no gene match: 8. Germline CDR1 reads SNHLY; CDR2 reads FYNNEI. This CDR3 is CASRPALAGAYEQYF. The CDR3 DNA follows: TGTGCCAGCAGGCCCGCCTTAGCGGGAGCCTACGAGCAGTACTTC.

This chain uses TRBV5-1 with TRBJ2-5; D might be TRBD2 (5 bases). This CDR3 has 16 residues. Trimming shortened V by 0 bases and J by 1 base, and 13 bases separated the two germline ends. From germline, CDR1 is SGHRS and CDR2 YFSETQ. The CDR3 bases are TGCGCCAGCAGCTTGGCGGGAAAGCCACTCCAAGAGACCCAGTACTTC. Translation: CASSLAGKPLQETQYF.

The V call is TRBV7-6, the J call TRBJ2-5; D unclear. Trimming took off 2 bases at V and 2 bases at J, with 6 bases between the two ends. Per the germline V gene, CDR1 is SGHVS and CDR2 is FNYEAQ. The CDR3 runs to 13 residues. As DNA, the CDR3 is TGTGCCAGCAGCTTAAGCATACAAGAGACCCAGTACTTC. Residues: CASSLSIQETQYF. Full variable domain (outside the CDR3, taken from reference TRBV7-6 and TRBJ2-5): GAGVSQSPRYKVTKRGQDVALRCDPISGHVSLYWYRQALGQGPEFLTYFNYEAQQDKSGLPNDRFSAERPEGSISTLTIQRTEQRDSAMYRCASSLSIQETQYFGPGTRLLVL.

This chain connects TRBV7-8 to TRBJ2-1, with 15 bases identical to TRBD2. The CDR3 sequence is 16 residues long. Trimming at V came to 2 bases and at J to 7 bases, leaving 3 bases not matched to a gene. Germline CDR1 is SGHVS and CDR2 is FQNEAQ. CDR3 DNA sequence: TGTGCCAGCAGCTTACGGGGACTAGCGGGAGGTAATGAGCAGTTCTTC. It specifies CASSLRGLAGGNEQFF.

The gene calls are TRBV6-6 and TRBJ2-5; perhaps TRBD1 as D (5 bases). With the DNA end fitting TRBJ2-7 better, the J assignment may be wrong. The CDR3 consists of 13 residues. Germline CDR1 reads MNHNY; CDR2 reads SVGAGI (reference sequence). CDR3 residues: CASSYTDNYEQYF. The CDR3 nucleotides read TGTGCCAGCAGTTACACGGACAACTACGAGCAGTACTTC.

This clone was counted a single time. The chain employs TRBV7-3 and TRBJ2-3; 8 bases fit TRBD2. The CDR3 loop spans 12 amino acids. The ends lost 4 bases at V and 11 bases at J; junction bases unmatched: 5. Germline V gene data show CDR1 as SGHTA and CDR2 as FQGTGA. The CDR3 nucleotides are TGTGCCAGCAGCTCGTTTAGCGGGGAGCAGTATTTT. Amino acids: CASSSFSGEQYF.

As DNA, the CDR3 is TGTGCCAGCAGTTTATTTGGACAGGGGGCGAGTGGCAGTCAGCCCCAGCATTTT. Translation gives CASSLFGQGASGSQPQHF. This sequence joins TRBV27 and TRBJ1-5; 11 bases are a match to TRBD1. The CDR3 length is 18 residues. From germline, CDR1 is MNHEY and CDR2 SMNVEV (reference sequence). Germline trimming cut 1 base from V and 6 bases from J; bases unmatched to any gene: 11.

This clone was counted a few times. CDR3: CASSPTANQPQHF. The CDR3 DNA sequence: TGTGCCAGCAGCCCGACTGCTAATCAGCCCCAGCATTTT. V usage is TRBV7-9 and J usage is TRBJ1-5; the D is unclear. Looked up from germline, CDR1 is SEHNR and CDR2 is FQNEAQ (reference sequence). V dropped 5 bases and J dropped 4 bases, with 9 bases sitting between them. There are 13 residues in the CDR3.

The chain is built from TRBV20-1 and TRBJ2-5; a weak D match, TRBD2 (6 bases). CDR1 is DFQATT and CDR2 is SNEGSKA in the germline V gene (reference sequence). The CDR3 is 10 residues long. Trimming shortened V by 4 bases and J by 11 bases, and 11 bases separated the two germline ends. The CDR3 DNA sequence: TGCAGTGCTACTAGGGAGGAGCAGTACTTC. This codes for CSATREEQYF.

The chain uses TRBV29-1 and TRBJ1-5; tentative D call: TRBD1 (5 bases). The CDR3 runs to 14 residues. V was cut by 6 bases and J by 1 base, with 13 bases left in between. The germline V gene encodes CDR1 SQVTM and CDR2 ANQGSEA. DNA of the CDR3: TGCAGCGTCCAGGGATCCTCAAGCAATCAGCCCCAGCATTTT. This gives the protein CSVQGSSSNQPQHF.

J is TRBJ2-5 and V is TRBV5-1; D is ambiguous. CDR3 length equals 13 residues. V gave up 4 bases and J gave up 4 bases, with 11 bases separating them. The V gene's germline CDR1 is SGHRS and CDR2 YFSETQ. The CDR3 loop reads CASSTYTVETQYF. CDR3 nucleotide sequence: TGCGCCAGCAGCACCTACACGGTAGAGACCCAGTACTTC.

J is TRBJ2-2 and V is TRBV9; 10 nucleotides line up with TRBD2. CDR3 length: 16 amino acids. V was clipped by 2 bases and J by 2 bases; unmatched bases: 3. CDR1 is SGDLS and CDR2 is YYNGEE in the germline V gene. CDR3 in amino acids: CASSVLAGVNTGELFF. The CDR3 DNA follows: TGTGCCAGCAGCGTTCTAGCGGGAGTTAACACCGGGGAGCTGTTTTTT.

The chain has TRBV6-5 and TRBJ2-7; D ambiguous. The germline V gene has CDR1 MNHEY and CDR2 SVGAGI. Trimming took off 5 bases at V and 4 bases at J, with 9 bases between the two ends. The CDR3 is made up of 12 amino acids. CDR3 nucleotides: TGTGCCAGCAGTAAACAAGGATACGAGCAGTACTTC. Translating it yields CASSKQGYEQYF.

The chain couples TRBV9 to TRBJ1-3; D possibly corresponds to TRBD1 (6 bases). Trimming stripped 0 bases from V and 4 bases from J, with 11 bases between. This CDR3 has 15 residues. Germline V gene lookup returns CDR1 SGDLS and CDR2 YYNGEE. The CDR3 spells CASSVASDSGNTIYF. CDR3 nucleotides: TGTGCCAGCAGCGTAGCTTCGGACAGCGGAAACACCATATATTTT.

CDR3 protein: CASSLYMNTEAFF. CDR3 bases: TGCGCCAGCAGCTTGTACATGAACACTGAAGCTTTCTTT. The rearrangement uses TRBV5-1 and TRBJ1-1, with no clear D. The germline CDR1 and CDR2 sequences are SGHRS and YFSETQ. The V end was cut by 1 base, the J end by 0 bases, with 4 bases between. This CDR3 is 13 amino acids long.

This chain links TRBV11-2 with TRBJ2-7, with D perhaps matching TRBD1 (6 bases). Germline lookup yields CDR1 SGHAT and CDR2 FQNNGV. V was cut by 5 bases and J by 12 bases, with 29 bases left in between. This CDR3 is 16 amino acids long. The CDR3 nucleotides read TGTGCCAGCAGCGTCAACCCCGGACAGACCAACTCACCTCGGTACTTC. It is translated as CASSVNPGQTNSPRYF.

This chain links TRBV7-9 with TRBJ2-5; 8 bases fit TRBD2. This CDR3 contains 13 residues. Looked up from germline, CDR1 is SEHNR and CDR2 is FQNEAQ (reference sequence). The trim removed 5 bases at V and 2 bases at J, leaving 1 base unmatched. CDR3 sequence (DNA): TGTGCCAGCAGCCCGGGAGGGCAAGAGACCCAGTACTTC. Translated, it gives CASSPGGQETQYF.

This chain joins TRBV4-2 and TRBJ2-7, with D possibly TRBD2 on 7 matching bases. The germline V gene encodes CDR1 LGHNA and CDR2 YNFKEQ. The length of the CDR3 is 15 residues. V was cut by 4 bases and J by 2 bases, with 15 bases left in between. The CDR3: CASSRGGREPYEQYF. The CDR3, as DNA: TGTGCCAGCAGCCGAGGGGGGAGGGAACCCTACGAGCAGTACTTC.

The chain carries TRBV5-8 and TRBJ1-5; D is unclear. CDR1 and CDR2 (germline): SGHTS, YDEGEE. CDR3 length equals 11 residues. Trimming took off 4 bases at V and 5 bases at J, with 4 bases between the two ends. The CDR3 DNA reads as TGTGCCAGCAGCAGGGATCAGCCCCAGCATTTT. Its translation is CASSRDQPQHF.

V gene TRBV2 combines with J gene TRBJ2-1; D is unresolved. V lost 4 bases to trimming and J lost 4 bases, with 8 bases between them. Germline V lookup: CDR1 SNHLY, CDR2 FYNNEI. The CDR3 is made up of 13 amino acids. Here the CDR3 DNA reads TGTGCCAGCAGTGCCGACATATACAATGAGCAGTTCTTC. Translated: CASSADIYNEQFF.